These 27 T cell receptor beta chains share one sample of origin, sequenced in a study of CD8+CD57+ T cells in acquired aplastic anemia. Patients sequenced had flow cytometry evidence of CD8+CD57+ cell expansion. The template used for profiling TCR beta VDJ and CDR3 was genomic DNA. One entry per CDR3 protein results from TCRdb running MiXCR on the reads. This table has fewer than 250,000 distinct CDR3 sequences, approximately 45% appearing once. Sequencing input: sorted CD4+, CD8+, or CD8+CD57+ T cells (not recorded which) from PBMCs. These receptors were taken from a human donor with aplastic anemia.

The chain has TRBV19 and TRBJ1-5; D unresolved. V was shortened by 3 bases and J by 1 base, with 10 bases between the two germline ends. The CDR3 length is 15 residues. Germline CDR1 is LNHDA and CDR2 is SQIVND (reference sequence). CDR3 protein: CASSIALTSNQPQHF. CDR3 nucleotides: TGTGCCAGTAGTATCGCCCTGACAAGCAATCAGCCCCAGCATTTT.

DNA for the CDR3: TGTGCCACCAGCAGACGACCCGGGACTAGCACAGATACGCAGTATTTT. This encodes CATSRRPGTSTDTQYF. V gene TRBV15 combines with J gene TRBJ2-3; D perhaps matches TRBD2 (6 bases). The germline V gene has CDR1 LNHNV and CDR2 YYDKDF (reference sequence). Trimming shortened V by 2 bases and J by 0 bases, and 12 bases separated the two germline ends. This CDR3 contains 16 residues. Full variable domain (remainder filled in from reference TRBV15 and TRBJ2-3): DAMVIQNPRYQVTQFGKPVTLSCSQTLNHNVMYWYQQKSSQAPKLLFHYYDKDFNNEADTPDNFQSRRPNTSFCFLDIRSPGLGDTAMYLCATSRRPGTSTDTQYFGPGTRLTVL.

The gene calls are TRBV15 and TRBJ1-2; a possible D gene is TRBD1 (6 bases). The CDR3 contains 13 residues. Trimming pared 3 bases from V and 5 bases from J, leaving 10 bases between. Germline CDR1 and CDR2: LNHNV and YYDKDF (reference sequence). CDR3 region: CATSRDSLYGYTF. CDR3 DNA sequence: TGTGCCACCAGCAGGGACAGTCTTTATGGCTACACCTTC.

The table lists this clonotype with many counts. This chain joins TRBV14 and TRBJ2-7, with TRBD1 matching 10 bases. Trimming cost V 3 bases and J 2 bases; bases outside gene matches: 4. The length of the CDR3 is 15 residues. Germline CDR1 is SGHDN and CDR2 is FVKESK. The CDR3 sequence is CASSHPTGGTYEQYF. For the CDR3, the DNA is TGTGCCAGCAGCCACCCGACAGGGGGCACCTACGAGCAGTACTTC.

This clonotype was picked up many times. The chain combines TRBV12-3 or TRBV12-4 with TRBJ1-2; a weak D match, TRBD1 (5 bases). Trimming left V 5 bases short and J 4 bases short, with 14 bases between. This CDR3 has 14 amino acids. The CDR3 DNA is TGTGCCAGCAGTAGGGGATACTCGTTCTATGGCTACACCTTC. Its translation is CASSRGYSFYGYTF.

There are many counts of this clonotype. CDR3 protein: CASSYLPQLGTGNSPLHF. In nucleotides, the CDR3 is TGTGCCAGCAGTTACTTGCCCCAACTTGGGACAGGGAATTCACCCCTCCACTTT. The chain combines TRBV6-2 or TRBV6-3 with TRBJ1-6; TRBD1 matches at 9 bases. In germline, CDR1 is MNHEY, CDR2 SVGEGT. The CDR3 length is 18 residues. The J segment lost 7 bases and the V segment lost 1 base, leaving 11 bases of the junction unmatched.

This clonotype was counted at least ten times. This chain uses TRBV12-3 or TRBV12-4 with TRBJ1-5; D not certain. This CDR3 contains 15 residues. V lost 1 base and J 1 base, leaving 8 bases between the germline ends. CDR3 sequence (DNA): TGTGCCAGCAGTTTAGGGGATCGGAGCAATCAGCCCCAGCATTTT. This codes for CASSLGDRSNQPQHF.

This clonotype was counted between two and nine times. J is TRBJ2-5 and V is TRBV6-5, with D possibly matching TRBD1 (5 bases). The germline V gene encodes CDR1 MNHEY and CDR2 SVGAGI. The CDR3 is 14 residues long. V lost 4 bases to trimming and J lost 5 bases, with 14 bases between them. CDR3 coding DNA: TGTGCCAGCAGTTCTCCTAGACAGACGGAGACCCAGTACTTC. Translated: CASSSPRQTETQYF.

This clonotype showed up many times. The J gene is TRBJ2-7, the V gene TRBV9; no reliable D call. V was trimmed by 0 bases and J by 6 bases, leaving 10 bases between them. The CDR3 totals 13 residues. Looked up from germline, CDR1 is SGDLS and CDR2 is YYNGEE. The chain's CDR3 is CASSVGDLREQYF. The CDR3 region has the DNA TGTGCCAGCAGCGTAGGAGATCTGCGCGAGCAGTACTTC.

This clonotype was detected only once. The conserved closing phenylalanine or tryptophan is absent in this CDR3, likely reflecting a read error. No DNA is shown, since the ends of the CDR3 on it are uncertain; the CDR3 is the one TCRdb lists. The chain combines TRBV7-2 with TRBJ1-6. Germline values: CDR1 SGHTA, CDR2 FQGNSA. 9 amino acids form the CDR3, both terminal residues included. CDR3 sequence: CASRNVSLA.

The chain has TRBV19 and TRBJ1-1, with TRBD1 matching 7 bases. The J segment lost 2 bases and the V segment lost 7 bases, leaving 4 bases of the junction unmatched. Germline V lookup: CDR1 LNHDA, CDR2 SQIVND (reference sequence). CDR3 length: 13 residues. CDR3 DNA sequence: TGTGCCAGTAAGACAGGGCCTAACACTGAAGCTTTCTTT. Translated: CASKTGPNTEAFF.

The chain combines TRBV11-2 with TRBJ2-7, with 11 bases lining up with TRBD1. The CDR3 has 15 residues. The germline V gene has CDR1 SGHAT and CDR2 FQNNGV. J lost 4 bases, V lost 6 bases, and 8 bases had no gene match. The CDR3 loop is CASSVSGTGGYEQYF. CDR3 bases: TGTGCCAGCAGTGTCTCCGGGACAGGGGGTTACGAGCAGTACTTC.

This clonotype was detected ten times or more. The rearrangement joins TRBV6-5 to TRBJ2-1; 9 bases fit TRBD2. Germline trimming cut 2 bases from V and 8 bases from J; bases unmatched to any gene: 7. Germline lookup yields CDR1 MNHEY and CDR2 SVGAGI. This CDR3 comprises 15 residues. This chain's CDR3 is CASSYGRGGGDEQFF. The CDR3 nucleotides are TGTGCCAGCAGTTACGGGCGGGGGGGAGGCGATGAGCAGTTCTTC.

The chain links TRBV12-3 or TRBV12-4 to TRBJ2-7; 14 bases map to TRBD2. V lost 8 bases, J lost 4 bases, and 10 bases stayed unmatched. The CDR3 is 16 residues long. CDR3 residues: CASGLPGLAGEYEQYF. The CDR3 DNA reads as TGTGCCAGCGGCTTACCGGGACTAGCGGGGGAGTACGAGCAGTACTTC.

This sequence joins TRBV6-5 and TRBJ2-7; 7 nucleotides agree with TRBD2. V shed 0 bases, J shed 9 bases, and the junction held 11 bases outside the gene matches. Germline assignment: CDR1 MNHEY and CDR2 SVGAGI. CDR3 length: 15 residues. CDR3 sequence reads: CASSYSNSGVYVQYF. DNA for the CDR3: TGTGCCAGCAGTTACTCGAACAGCGGGGTCTATGTGCAGTACTTC.

The rearrangement links TRBV2 to TRBJ1-2; D not resolved. There are 14 residues in the CDR3. Trimming removed 5 bases at V and 3 bases at J, with 13 bases between. The V gene's germline CDR1 is SNHLY and CDR2 FYNNEI. The CDR3 sequence is CASSSFQGHYGYTF. The CDR3, as DNA: TGTGCCAGCAGTTCGTTCCAAGGTCACTATGGCTACACCTTC.

A few counts support this clonotype. The chain recombines TRBV20-1 with TRBJ2-7, with D possibly being TRBD2 (6 bases). From germline, CDR1 is DFQATT and CDR2 SNEGSKA (reference sequence). V was clipped by 5 bases and J by 2 bases, with 13 bases between them. The CDR3 length is 13 residues. The CDR3 region is CSAQSAGTYEQYF. CDR3 DNA: TGCAGTGCTCAATCCGCGGGGACCTACGAGCAGTACTTC.

J is TRBJ2-1 and V is TRBV20-1; 9 bases align to TRBD2. Trimming cost V 0 bases and J 10 bases; bases outside gene matches: 7. The germline CDR1 and CDR2 sequences are DFQATT and SNEGSKA (reference sequence). CDR3 length equals 14 residues. The CDR3 loop reads CSARDAGLAREQFF. DNA of the CDR3: TGCAGTGCTAGAGACGCGGGACTAGCAAGAGAGCAGTTCTTC.

This clonotype was counted at least ten times. The V gene is TRBV11-2, the J gene TRBJ1-1; D is uncertain. The V gene lost 1 base and the J gene lost 1 base, with 16 bases spanning the gap. The CDR3 is made up of 17 amino acids. Germline V lookup: CDR1 SGHAT, CDR2 FQNNGV. Written as DNA, the CDR3 is TGTGCCAGCAGCTTAGTTGGCGTTGGGCTGCGGAACACTGAAGCTTTCTTT. It translates to CASSLVGVGLRNTEAFF. Complete variable domain (other parts from reference TRBV11-2 and TRBJ1-1): EAGVAQSPRYKIIEKRQSVAFWCNPISGHATLYWYQQILGQGPKLLIQFQNNGVVDDSQLPKDRFSAERLKGVDSTLKIQPAKLEDSAVYLCASSLVGVGLRNTEAFFGQGTRLTVV.

The rearrangement uses TRBV9 and TRBJ1-2; TRBD1 matches at 7 bases. This CDR3 has 13 amino acids. CDR1 is SGDLS, CDR2 YYNGEE, per germline. V trimming: 0 bases; J trimming: 6 bases; junction bases outside the gene matches: 2. The CDR3 nucleotides read TGTGCCAGCAGCGTAGGCAGGGGGAATGGCTACACCTTC. Protein sequence: CASSVGRGNGYTF.

About this clonotype: Given a much more abundant clone one base away, this may be a read error. Here the CDR3 reads CASSLDARRPYEQHF. The CDR3 region has the DNA TGTGCCAGCAGCCTAGACGCCAGGCGACCCTACGAGCAGCACTTC. The chain links TRBV7-2 to TRBJ2-7; D is uncertain. The CDR3 loop spans 15 amino acids. Germline lookup yields CDR1 SGHTA and CDR2 FQGNSA. Together with reference TRBV7-2 and TRBJ2-7, the CDR3 gives the full variable domain: GAGVSQSPSNKVTEKGKDVELRCDPISGHTALYWYRQSLGQGLEFLIYFQGNSAPDKSGLPSDRFSAERTGGSVSTLTIQRTQQEDSAVYLCASSLDARRPYEQHFGPGTRLTVT.

The chain has TRBV20-1 and TRBJ2-5; D is perhaps TRBD1 (5 bases). The germline CDR1 and CDR2 sequences are DFQATT and SNEGSKA (reference sequence). There are 13 residues in the CDR3. The V end lost 0 bases, the J end lost 5 bases, and 10 bases lay between the germline ends. This chain's CDR3 is CSARELGRETQYF. The DNA for the CDR3 is TGCAGTGCTAGAGAATTGGGGCGGGAGACCCAGTACTTC.

This clonotype was recorded at least ten times. The CDR3 reads CASSSGTSGLYEQYF. Here the CDR3 DNA reads TGTGCCAGCAGCTCAGGGACGTCCGGGCTTTACGAGCAGTACTTC. The V gene is TRBV7-9, the J gene TRBJ2-7; D tentatively reads TRBD1 or TRBD2 (5 bases each). This CDR3 contains 15 residues. The germline V gene has CDR1 SEHNR and CDR2 FQNEAQ (reference sequence). Trimming left V 4 bases short and J 4 bases short, with 17 bases between. Full variable domain (rest looked up from reference TRBV7-9 and TRBJ2-7): DTGVSQNPRHKITKRGQNVTFRCDPISEHNRLYWYRQTLGQGPEFLTYFQNEAQLEKSRLLSDRFSAERPKGSFSTLEIQRTEQGDSAMYLCASSSGTSGLYEQYFGPGTRLTVT.

The J gene is TRBJ1-1, the V gene TRBV12-3 or TRBV12-4; 8 bases line up with TRBD1. The CDR3 is 16 residues long. J gave up 8 bases and V 6 bases, and 17 bases lay outside the gene matches. The CDR3 protein is CASSQINTGDRTEAFF. CDR3 sequence (DNA): TGTGCCAGCAGCCAAATTAACACCGGGGACAGGACGGAAGCTTTCTTT.

To note about this clonotype: At one end the junction does not follow the germline gene, possibly because of a read error. The rearrangement uses TRBV10-3 and TRBJ1-6; TRBD1 might be the D (6 bases). Germline loops: CDR1 ENHRY, CDR2 SYGVKD. The CDR3 length is 14 residues. This CDR3 is CAISENGGEPPLRF. The CDR3 coding sequence is TGTGCCATCAGTGAGAATGGGGGCGAACCACCCCTCCGCTTT.

This clonotype appeared many times. The chain carries TRBV20-1 and TRBJ2-1, with 9 bases that match TRBD2. Trimming removed 1 base from V and 6 bases from J; junction bases left unmatched: 7. This CDR3 has 15 residues. CDR1 is DFQATT and CDR2 is SNEGSKA in the germline V gene (reference sequence). The CDR3 DNA is TGCAGTGCTAGAGTTTTGCGGGAGGGCTCCAATGAGCAGTTCTTC. Its translation is CSARVLREGSNEQFF.

The DNA of the CDR3 is TGTGCCACCAGTGACGCGGGACAGGGGAAGGAGACCCAGTACTTC. As protein: CATSDAGQGKETQYF. The V and J genes are TRBV24-1 and TRBJ2-5, with 10 nucleotides matching TRBD1. Looked up from germline, CDR1 is KGHDR and CDR2 is SFDVKD. After removal of 4 bases from V and 5 bases from J, the junction contained 6 bases not matched to a gene. The CDR3 is 15 amino acids.